This entry lists 23 T cell receptor beta chains sequenced from one sample in a study of early T cells in non-severe SARS-CoV-2 infection. TCRdb reprocessed the 5' RACE reads with MiXCR, giving one entry per CDR3 protein. The sample yields around 44,000 distinct CDR3 sequences, about 7.8% seen once. Sample: whole blood. These receptor sequences come from an adult who was a healthcare worker with PCR-confirmed SARS-CoV-2 infection or an uninfected control (not recorded which).

The genes are TRBV11-3 and TRBJ2-5; D is ambiguous. The CDR3 runs to 13 residues. The V end lost 1 base, the J end lost 0 bases, and 3 bases lay between the germline ends. Germline V gene data show CDR1 as SGHNT and CDR2 as YENEEA. The CDR3 is CASSLGHQETQYF. The CDR3 nucleotides are TGTGCCAGCAGCTTAGGACACCAAGAGACCCAGTACTTC.

The V call is TRBV19, the J call TRBJ1-2, with D possibly TRBD1 on 6 matching bases. The CDR3 is 13 amino acids. CDR1 and CDR2 (germline): LNHDA, SQIVND (reference sequence). V lost 7 bases to trimming and J lost 0 bases, with 9 bases between them. The CDR3 DNA reads TGTGCCAGTACCAGGGGAGCTAACTATGGCTACACCTTC. Amino acids: CASTRGANYGYTF.

This clonotype has ten or more counts. This sequence joins TRBV12-3 or TRBV12-4 and TRBJ1-4; D gene ambiguous. The CDR3 is made up of 14 amino acids. V was cut by 1 base and J by 7 bases, with 10 bases left in between. This CDR3 is CASSLGGSVEKLFF. CDR3 DNA: TGTGCCAGCAGTTTAGGCGGCAGTGTTGAAAAACTGTTTTTT.

This clonotype was seen many times. This chain joins TRBV20-1 and TRBJ2-1, with TRBD2 as a possible D gene (7 bases). Germline lookup yields CDR1 DFQATT and CDR2 SNEGSKA (reference sequence). V was pared by 0 bases and J by 0 bases, with 12 bases between. There are 16 residues in the CDR3. The CDR3 DNA follows: TGCAGTGCTAGAGAGGGGGGGGCGCACTCCTACAATGAGCAGTTCTTC. Its protein is CSAREGGAHSYNEQFF.

This clonotype was found many times. This chain uses TRBV4-3 with TRBJ1-2; TRBD1 is a possible D gene (6 bases). The V gene lost 6 bases and the J gene lost 7 bases, with 15 bases spanning the gap. The CDR3 is 13 residues long. Germline-derived CDR1 and CDR2 are LGHNA and YSLEER. The CDR3 region is CASSYSGTTGYTF. In DNA, the CDR3 is TGCGCCAGCAGTTACTCCGGGACAACTGGCTACACCTTC.

For this clonotype: A much larger clonotype is one base distant, so this may be a read error. V gene TRBV10-3 combines with J gene TRBJ2-3, with D unclear. The CDR3 contains 14 residues. The germline V gene has CDR1 ENHRY and CDR2 SYGVKD. The CDR3 loop reads CVISSWSVTDTQYF. In DNA form, the CDR3 reads TGTGTCATCAGTTCATGGTCGGTCACAGATACGCAGTATTTT.

This clonotype was counted ten times or more. This chain connects TRBV2 to TRBJ2-7; D is possibly TRBD2 (5 bases). CDR3 size: 12 residues. Trimming removed 6 bases at V and 3 bases at J, with 9 bases between. Germline V gene lookup returns CDR1 SNHLY and CDR2 FYNNEI. The CDR3 nucleotides read TGTGCCAGCAGAACGGGGTTCTACGAGCAGTACTTC. It is translated as CASRTGFYEQYF.

This clonotype was counted between two and nine times. The chain combines TRBV7-9 with TRBJ1-3; D uncertain. The CDR3 has 17 residues. V shed 4 bases and J shed 0 bases, with 16 bases lying between them. The V gene's germline CDR1 is SEHNR and CDR2 FQNEAQ (reference sequence). CDR3 coding DNA: TGTGCCAGCAGCTCTTTACAACAAAGACTCTCTGGAAACACCATATATTTT. Translating gives CASSSLQQRLSGNTIYF.

This chain joins TRBV2 and TRBJ2-7; TRBD2 matches at 14 bases. The CDR3 has 17 amino acids. V trimming: 0 bases; J trimming: 4 bases; junction bases outside the gene matches: 5. Germline values: CDR1 SNHLY, CDR2 FYNNEI. The CDR3: CASSEALGTSGGYEQYF. Here the CDR3 DNA reads TGTGCCAGCAGTGAAGCGCTAGGGACTAGCGGGGGATACGAGCAGTACTTC. Full variable domain (outside the CDR3, taken from reference TRBV2 and TRBJ2-7): EPEVTQTPSHQVTQMGQEVILRCVPISNHLYFYWYRQILGQKVEFLVSFYNNEISEKSEIFDDQFSVERPDGSNFTLKIRSTKLEDSAMYFCASSEALGTSGGYEQYFGPGTRLTVT.

This chain joins TRBV18 and TRBJ2-7; D possibly corresponds to TRBD2 (5 bases). CDR3 size: 12 residues. Germline values: CDR1 KGHSH, CDR2 LQKENI. The germline V and J ends were trimmed by 2 bases and 5 bases, with 7 bases remaining between them. The CDR3 nucleotides read TGTGCCAGCTCACCAGGGCGGGACGAGCAGTACTTC. This gives the protein CASSPGRDEQYF.

There are many counts of this clonotype. The rearrangement joins TRBV5-1 to TRBJ2-7, with D unclear. Germline V gene data show CDR1 as SGHRS and CDR2 as YFSETQ. The CDR3 runs to 14 residues. V dropped 2 bases and J dropped 1 base, with 10 bases sitting between them. CDR3 in DNA: TGCGCCAGCAGCTTTACCTCGCCTTCCTACGAGCAGTACTTC. It yields the protein CASSFTSPSYEQYF.

In this sample, this clonotype turned up many times. The chain couples TRBV12-3 or TRBV12-4 to TRBJ1-5; D gene unclear. This CDR3 comprises 14 residues. Between the trimmed V and J ends, which lost 3 bases and 0 bases, there was a span of 6 bases. CDR3 in amino acids: CASSFISSNQPQHF. In DNA, the CDR3 is TGTGCCAGCAGTTTTATCAGTAGCAATCAGCCCCAGCATTTT.

J is TRBJ2-5 and V is TRBV4-3; a possible D gene is TRBD1 (6 bases). Trimming pared 0 bases from V and 2 bases from J, leaving 10 bases between. Germline lookup yields CDR1 LGHNA and CDR2 YSLEER. CDR3 length: 15 residues. CDR3 DNA sequence: TGCGCCAGCAGCCAAGAACAGGGTGGGCAAGAGACCCAGTACTTC. Amino acids: CASSQEQGGQETQYF.

This clonotype appeared many times. J is TRBJ2-1 and V is TRBV10-3, with 9 bases lining up with TRBD1. V lost 1 base to trimming and J lost 5 bases; unmatched junction nucleotides: 15. The CDR3 runs to 19 residues. Germline V CDR1 and CDR2: ENHRY, SYGVKD. The CDR3: CAISEWGQGDVSGDNEQFF. The CDR3 nucleotides are TGTGCCATCAGTGAGTGGGGACAGGGCGATGTCTCGGGGGACAATGAGCAGTTCTTC.

As regards this clonotype: One end of the junction varies from germline; a read error may be responsible. The chain has TRBV29-1 and TRBJ2-2; 8 nucleotides agree with TRBD1. The CDR3 consists of 15 residues. The germline V gene has CDR1 SQVTM and CDR2 ANQGSEA. The CDR3 DNA is TGCAGCGTTGAAGATCGACAGGGGAACACCTGGGAGCTGTTTTTT. Protein: CSVEDRQGNTWELFF.

This clonotype was picked up a small number of times. The rearrangement uses TRBV9 and TRBJ1-2, with D maybe TRBD1 (6 bases). The ends were cut back, 2 bases at V and 2 bases at J, with 7 bases in the middle. The germline V gene has CDR1 SGDLS and CDR2 YYNGEE. The CDR3 is made up of 13 amino acids. The CDR3 nucleotides read TGTGCCAGCAGCGTCACAGGGAACTATGGCTACACCTTC. This gives the protein CASSVTGNYGYTF.

This clonotype came up many times. The genes are TRBV3-1 and TRBJ1-2; no clear D gene. The germline CDR1 and CDR2 sequences are LGHDT and YNNKEL (reference sequence). The CDR3 covers 15 residues. V lost 4 bases, J lost 0 bases, and 12 bases lay in between. The CDR3 reads CASSPTGGANYGYTF. For the CDR3, the DNA is TGTGCCAGCAGCCCCACTGGTGGGGCTAACTATGGCTACACCTTC. Variable domain in full (rest from reference TRBV3-1 and TRBJ1-2): DTAVSQTPKYLVTQMGNDKSIKCEQNLGHDTMYWYKQDSKKFLKIMFSYNNKELIINETVPNRFSPKSPDKAHLNLHINSLELGDSAVYFCASSPTGGANYGYTFGSGTRLTVV.

The chain employs TRBV19 and TRBJ2-1; TRBD1 matches 8 bases. Trimming cost V 6 bases and J 4 bases; bases outside gene matches: 5. Per the germline V gene, CDR1 is LNHDA and CDR2 is SQIVND (reference sequence). This CDR3 has 14 amino acids. CDR3 nucleotide sequence: TGTGCCAGTAGGGGACAGGAAAAGTACAATGAGCAGTTCTTC. As protein: CASRGQEKYNEQFF.

At least ten counts were recorded for this clonotype. The chain carries TRBV3-1 and TRBJ2-5; TRBD1 agrees at 9 bases. The CDR3 runs 15 residues. V dropped 6 bases and J dropped 5; count of bases not matched to a gene: 10. CDR1 and CDR2 from the germline V gene are LGHDT and YNNKEL (reference sequence). Here the CDR3 reads CASRYTGQGEETQYF. The CDR3 DNA follows: TGTGCCAGCAGATACACGGGACAGGGTGAGGAGACCCAGTACTTC.

There are many counts of this clonotype. The chain couples TRBV4-1 to TRBJ1-2; D not certain. There are 15 residues in the CDR3. The V and J ends lost 1 base and 4 bases respectively, with 13 bases between them. Germline V gene data show CDR1 as MGHRA and CDR2 as YSYEKL. CDR3 amino acids: CASSQVSRQVYGYTF. Here the CDR3 DNA reads TGCGCCAGCAGCCAAGTCTCTCGGCAGGTCTATGGCTACACCTTC.

In its sample, this clonotype was seen many times. The J gene is TRBJ1-1, the V gene TRBV18, with D possibly TRBD1 on 5 matching bases. Germline values: CDR1 KGHSH, CDR2 LQKENI. V lost 0 bases and J 7 bases, leaving 12 bases between the germline ends. The CDR3 spans 14 residues. CDR3: CASSPPGQAIEAFF. The CDR3 DNA reads TGTGCCAGCTCACCACCGGGGCAGGCGATTGAAGCTTTCTTT.

This clonotype has at least ten counts. The chain has TRBV20-1 and TRBJ2-2; D gene unclear. The V and J ends lost 8 bases and 9 bases respectively, with 16 bases between them. This CDR3 contains 12 residues. The germline V gene has CDR1 DFQATT and CDR2 SNEGSKA (reference sequence). In DNA, the CDR3 is TGCAGTTCTCGCTCGAGTGGTCGGGAGCTGTTTTTT. It specifies CSSRSSGRELFF.

The chain links TRBV7-2 to TRBJ2-2; D is unresolved. Germline assignment: CDR1 SGHTA and CDR2 FQGNSA. The CDR3 has 16 residues. Trimming cost V 5 bases and J 0 bases, with 13 bases left between them. CDR3 in amino acids: CASSSPTTSNTGELFF. The DNA for the CDR3 is TGTGCCAGCAGCAGTCCGACAACTTCGAACACCGGGGAGCTGTTTTTT.